Listed below are T cell receptor beta chains from one sample, sequenced in a study of blood T cell repertoires in COVID-19. TCRdb keeps only in-frame clones here, not all; method: immunoSEQ multiplex PCR. This table has some 330,000 clones, roughly 90% appearing once. Source material: peripheral blood. The receptor source for this set is a woman aged 30 to 39 with COVID-19, enrolled during active disease. The CDR3 runs from the conserved cysteine through the conserved F or W. Fields, in order: CDR3 length, V gene, D gene, clone size, J gene, CDR3 DNA, CDR3 protein. D genes are given only for firm matches. Rows may omit the clone size; those that give it use once, few, many or a size class.

len: 17; v_gene: TRBV18; d_gene: .; abundance: .; j_gene: TRBJ1-3; CDR3nt: TGTGCCAGCTCTGACAGTTCCCTTTTCTCCTCTGGAAACACCATATATTTT; CDR3aa: CASSDSSLFSSGNTIYF
len: 13; v_gene: TRBV5-1; d_gene: .; abundance: .; j_gene: TRBJ2-1; CDR3nt: TGCGCCAGCAGCTTGGTCGTGGGAGGTGAGCAGTTCTTC; CDR3aa: CASSLVVGGEQFF
len: 13; v_gene: TRBV10-3; d_gene: TRBD1; abundance: .; j_gene: TRBJ2-1; CDR3nt: TGTGCCATTACAGGGGGCGACTACAATGAGCAGTTCTTC; CDR3aa: CAITGGDYNEQFF
len: 13; v_gene: TRBV19; d_gene: TRBD1; abundance: .; j_gene: TRBJ1-2; CDR3nt: TGTGCCAGCCTCGACAGGGAGAACTATGGCTACACCTTC; CDR3aa: CASLDRENYGYTF
len: 14; v_gene: TRBV5-1; d_gene: TRBD1; abundance: .; j_gene: TRBJ2-5; CDR3nt: TGCGCCAGCAGCTTCGGGACAGCACAAGAGACCCAGTACTTC; CDR3aa: CASSFGTAQETQYF
len: 15; v_gene: TRBV4-3; d_gene: .; abundance: many; j_gene: TRBJ2-7; CDR3nt: TGCGCCAGCAGCCATGGGACTCAAGGGCTTCACGAGCAGTACTTC; CDR3aa: CASSHGTQGLHEQYF
len: 16; v_gene: TRBV7-8; d_gene: TRBD1; abundance: .; j_gene: TRBJ2-3; CDR3nt: TGTGCCAGCAGCACGCGACAGGGTTTTGTTGAGGATACGCAGTATTTT; CDR3aa: CASSTRQGFVEDTQYF
len: 16; v_gene: TRBV4-2; d_gene: TRBD2; abundance: few; j_gene: TRBJ2-5; CDR3nt: TGTGCCAGCAGCCAAGATGGCGCGGGGGGGCTGGAGACCCAGTACTTC; CDR3aa: CASSQDGAGGLETQYF
len: 17; v_gene: TRBV2; d_gene: TRBD1; abundance: .; j_gene: TRBJ1-3; CDR3nt: TGTGCCAGCAGTAACTACAGGGGCTCCTACTCTGGAAACACCATATATTTT; CDR3aa: CASSNYRGSYSGNTIYF
len: 15; v_gene: TRBV29-1; d_gene: .; abundance: once; j_gene: TRBJ1-5; CDR3nt: TGCAGCGTTGTCGGCCAGGTTGATAGCAATCAGCCCCAGCATTTT; CDR3aa: CSVVGQVDSNQPQHF
len: 18; v_gene: TRBV4-1; d_gene: TRBD1; abundance: .; j_gene: TRBJ1-1; CDR3nt: TGCGCCAGCAGCCAAGGCGGCGGCCCCAGGGGGTTAGGTACTGAAGCTTTCTTT; CDR3aa: CASSQGGGPRGLGTEAFF
len: 18; v_gene: TRBV2; d_gene: .; abundance: .; j_gene: TRBJ1-5; CDR3nt: TGTGCCAGCAGTCCCTTTACGGGGACTGTAGATAGCAATCAGCCCCAGCATTTT; CDR3aa: CASSPFTGTVDSNQPQHF
len: 16; v_gene: TRBV24-1; d_gene: .; abundance: .; j_gene: TRBJ2-1; CDR3nt: TGTGCCACCAGTGGAACGGGGGTACTCTCCTACAATGAGCAGTTCTTC; CDR3aa: CATSGTGVLSYNEQFF
len: 14; v_gene: TRBV3-1/TRBV3-2; d_gene: TRBD1; abundance: .; j_gene: TRBJ1-5; CDR3nt: TGTGCCAGCAGCCGAGGGACAGGCAATCAGCCCCAGCATTTT; CDR3aa: CASSRGTGNQPQHF
len: 16; v_gene: TRBV7-2; d_gene: TRBD2; abundance: .; j_gene: TRBJ2-3; CDR3nt: TGTGCCAGCAGCGCAACTAGCGGGGGGTTCACAGATACGCAGTATTTT; CDR3aa: CASSATSGGFTDTQYF
len: 13; v_gene: TRBV7-2; d_gene: .; abundance: once; j_gene: TRBJ1-2; CDR3nt: TGTGCCAGCAGCTTAGACGGGAGGCAGGGCTACACCTTC; CDR3aa: CASSLDGRQGYTF
len: 15; v_gene: TRBV28; d_gene: .; abundance: once; j_gene: TRBJ1-6; CDR3nt: TGTGCCAGCAGCTCACAGACAGGAAATAATTCACCCCTCCACTTT; CDR3aa: CASSSQTGNNSPLHF
len: 15; v_gene: TRBV15; d_gene: TRBD1; abundance: .; j_gene: TRBJ1-4; CDR3nt: TGTGCCACCAGCAGGAGGCGCACAGGGGGCGAGAAACTGTTTTTT; CDR3aa: CATSRRRTGGEKLFF
len: 18; v_gene: TRBV3-1/TRBV3-2; d_gene: TRBD2; abundance: .; j_gene: TRBJ2-3; CDR3nt: TGTGCCAGCAGCCAAGCAGTTAGCGGGGGGGCCAGGACAGATACGCAGTATTTT; CDR3aa: CASSQAVSGGARTDTQYF
len: 13; v_gene: TRBV7-9; d_gene: .; abundance: .; j_gene: TRBJ1-6; CDR3nt: TGTGCCAGCAGATCTCTAGATAATTCACCCCTCCACTTT; CDR3aa: CASRSLDNSPLHF